These 11 T cell receptor beta chains came from one sample sequenced in a study of PD-1 blockade in classical Hodgkin lymphoma. Produced via immunoSEQ multiplex PCR; TCRdb's table is partial and in-frame only. The repertoire holds about 23,000 clones, with 80% as singletons. No patient escaped relapse after autologous stem cell transplantation, and brentuximab vedotin exposure varied. Specimen: peripheral blood mononuclear cells (PBMCs), collected before the second cycle of nivolumab. The receptors here all came from a human donor with classical Hodgkin lymphoma.

This clone has a single count. The V and J genes are TRBV6-1 and TRBJ2-1; possible D gene TRBD2, 6 bases. Germline CDR1 and CDR2: MNHNS and SASEGT. The CDR3 totals 14 residues. The germline V and J ends were trimmed by 7 bases and 4 bases, with 14 bases remaining between them. The CDR3 sequence: CASKEGPDYNEQFF. The CDR3 DNA follows: TGTGCCAGCAAGGAGGGACCCGATTACAATGAGCAGTTCTTC.

The chain employs TRBV30 and TRBJ1-5; possibly TRBD1 for D (5 bases). The CDR3 loop spans 13 amino acids. Germline CDR1 reads GTSNPN; CDR2 reads SVGIG (reference sequence). The ends were cut back, 1 base at V and 6 bases at J, with 10 bases in the middle. CDR3 in amino acids: CAWSGGGSQPQHF. As DNA, the CDR3 is TGTGCCTGGAGTGGTGGGGGGAGTCAGCCCCAGCATTTT.

This chain uses TRBV7-8 with TRBJ2-3; 9 nucleotides align to TRBD2. Germline trimming cut 4 bases from V and 3 bases from J; bases unmatched to any gene: 11. The CDR3 contains 17 residues. Germline-derived CDR1 and CDR2 are SGHVS and FQNEAQ. As DNA, the CDR3 is TGTGCCAGCAGCTCGTGGCGAGCGGGAGGTTGGACAGATACGCAGTATTTT. It specifies CASSSWRAGGWTDTQYF.

The chain joins TRBV5-1 to TRBJ2-4; maybe TRBD2 (7 bases). V shed 6 bases and J shed 6 bases, with 13 bases lying between them. The CDR3 consists of 13 residues. Germline V lookup: CDR1 SGHRS, CDR2 YFSETQ. CDR3 sequence reads: CASTDRGGNIQYF. As DNA, the CDR3 is TGCGCCAGCACCGATAGGGGGGGAAACATTCAGTACTTC.

This chain connects TRBV6-1 to TRBJ2-6, with D unresolved. The CDR3 has 15 residues. The germline CDR1 and CDR2 sequences are MNHNS and SASEGT. Trimming took 5 bases from V and 3 from J, leaving 11 bases between them. For the CDR3, the DNA is TGTGCCAGCAGTCTGGGCCGCTTTGGGGCCAACGTCCTGACTTTC. The encoded protein is CASSLGRFGANVLTF.

This chain links TRBV7-3 with TRBJ2-3; D possibly corresponds to TRBD1 (6 bases). The CDR3 is 15 amino acids. V was trimmed by 5 bases and J by 4 bases, leaving 16 bases between them. CDR1 and CDR2 from the germline V gene are SGHTA and FQGTGA. In DNA form, the CDR3 reads TGTGCCAGCAGCCCCACTGGGGGCGAGTCAGATACGCAGTATTTT. Amino acid sequence: CASSPTGGESDTQYF.

This chain uses TRBV27 with TRBJ1-2; tentatively, D is TRBD1 (5 bases). Trimming stripped 2 bases from V and 2 bases from J, with 15 bases between. Germline V gene sequence: CDR1 MNHEY, CDR2 SMNVEV (reference sequence). The CDR3 loop spans 16 amino acids. CDR3 bases: TGTGCCAGCAGTTTAGGGAGCTCCGGGGGGAACTATGGCTACACCTTC. Translated, it gives CASSLGSSGGNYGYTF.

The chain couples TRBV19 to TRBJ2-1; D gene uncertain. The ends were cut back, 8 bases at V and 3 bases at J, with 11 bases in the middle. CDR3 length equals 13 residues. The germline gives CDR1 LNHDA, CDR2 SQIVND (reference sequence). DNA for the CDR3: TGTGCCAGTGGTCGAATGGACTACAATGAGCAGTTCTTC. Its translation is CASGRMDYNEQFF.

By share, this clone counts as large. Here the CDR3 reads CASSYTGEWNQPQHF. CDR3 nucleotide sequence: TGTGCCAGCAGTTATACGGGGGAATGGAATCAGCCCCAGCATTTT. This chain links TRBV6-5 with TRBJ1-5; D is possibly TRBD1 (5 bases). Germline CDR1 and CDR2: MNHEY and SVGAGI. This CDR3 comprises 15 residues. V lost 3 bases and J 4 bases, leaving 13 bases between the germline ends.

This clone appeared once. The chain links TRBV5-4 to TRBJ2-1; 13 bases fit TRBD2. This CDR3 has 15 amino acids. Germline values: CDR1 SGHNT, CDR2 YYREEE (reference sequence). The ends lost 5 bases at V and 9 bases at J; junction bases unmatched: 8. The CDR3 protein is CASSAGTSGNSEQFF. CDR3 nucleotide sequence: TGTGCCAGCAGTGCCGGGACTAGCGGGAACAGTGAGCAGTTCTTC.

This clone was counted a few times. J is TRBJ2-1 and V is TRBV27; 11 bases are a match to TRBD1. The germline gives CDR1 MNHEY, CDR2 SMNVEV (reference sequence). The V and J ends lost 8 bases and 4 bases, in that order; junction bases with no gene match: 4. This CDR3 spans 14 amino acids. The DNA of the CDR3 is TGTGCCAGCTACGGACAGGGGGCTTACAATGAGCAGTTCTTC. Its protein product is CASYGQGAYNEQFF.